This TCR beta chain was identified in a study of CD8+ T cells in alopecia areata. Study conclusions and caveats: Uncertain still, given a single nonresponder, is whether baseline CD8+ expansion links to response.

As to this clone: Its target is not known.

Germline V CDR1 and CDR2: SEHNR, FQNEAQ (reference sequence). The CDR3 sequence is 13 residues long. Following RNA extraction, reverse transcription yielded cDNA that acted as the sequencing template. The method was immunoSEQ multiplex PCR; TCRdb's version includes in-frame clones alone and lacks a portion of them. The table records over 90,000 clones, 86% of them present only once. Noted treatment: oral pan-JAK inhibitor, 5-10 mg twice daily. The receptor was isolated from a human donor with alopecia areata. The chain joins TRBV7-9 to TRBJ2-5; D unresolved. The J call is uncertain, as TRBJ2-7 better fits the DNA end. The sample here was CD8+ T cells sorted from blood, taken around week 31, from a patient treated with tofacitinib. CDR3 nucleotide sequence: TGTGCCAGCAGCTCTGCTAGCTCCTACGAGCAGTACTTC. It translates to CASSSASSYEQYF.